This T cell receptor (beta chain) was obtained from a study of human T cells and chemical hapten exposure. In the case of this clonotype: Its antigen remains unknown.

The germline V gene has CDR1 MNHEY and CDR2 SMNVEV (reference sequence). Losses at the gene ends were 5 bases for V and 11 bases for J; bases not matched to a gene: 10. The CDR3 totals 13 residues. TCRdb passed the RACE reads through MiXCR, listing each CDR3 protein once. The sample yields 80,000 to 95,000 distinct CDR3 sequences, approximately 11% seen once. Time point here: patch test 2, 6 weeks after DPC sensitization. Treatment here: therapeutic diphenylcyclopropenone sensitization with weekly scalp DPC. Researchers extracted total RNA from unfractionated whole blood. Study outcomes and limitations: TCRs at high frequency, those above 1 in 1000, did not change with DPC sensitization.

This rearrangement joins TRBV27 to TRBJ2-3, with 7 bases fitting TRBD1. This receptor was identified in a man aged 35 to 55 with alopecia areata. Some clones in this sample may be carry-over from other donors' samples. The sample was whole blood, taken in connection with sensitization to the hapten diphenylcyclopropenone (DPC). Here the CDR3 reads CASSPSLGGGQYF. CDR3 bases: TGTGCCAGCAGTCCCTCCTTAGGGGGCGGGCAGTATTTT.